The entry below gives a single T cell receptor beta chain sequence along with its context. What it recognizes is unknown. The protocol was immunoSEQ multiplex PCR, while the TCRdb copy is restricted to in-frame clones and leaves out a portion. The data contain some 58,000 clones, over 60% of them singletons. These data are taken from a study of cytotoxic CD8 clonotypes in ibrutinib-treated CLL. Whole-study findings and limits: Public clonotypes proved infrequent, and on treatment they shrank or remained steady.

The TCR comes from a human donor with chronic lymphocytic leukemia. Sequenced here: PBMCs, sampled after 12 months of ibrutinib treatment.

The CDR3 protein is CASSSPMRGTLINEQFF. Written as DNA, the CDR3 is TGCGCCAGCAGCTCCCCAATGAGAGGTACTCTAATCAATGAGCAGTTCTTC. The rearrangement links TRBV5-1 to TRBJ2-1; D is unclear. Germline CDR1 SGHRS, CDR2 YFSETQ. CDR3 length: 17 amino acids. V was pared by 3 bases and J by 6 bases, with 22 bases between.